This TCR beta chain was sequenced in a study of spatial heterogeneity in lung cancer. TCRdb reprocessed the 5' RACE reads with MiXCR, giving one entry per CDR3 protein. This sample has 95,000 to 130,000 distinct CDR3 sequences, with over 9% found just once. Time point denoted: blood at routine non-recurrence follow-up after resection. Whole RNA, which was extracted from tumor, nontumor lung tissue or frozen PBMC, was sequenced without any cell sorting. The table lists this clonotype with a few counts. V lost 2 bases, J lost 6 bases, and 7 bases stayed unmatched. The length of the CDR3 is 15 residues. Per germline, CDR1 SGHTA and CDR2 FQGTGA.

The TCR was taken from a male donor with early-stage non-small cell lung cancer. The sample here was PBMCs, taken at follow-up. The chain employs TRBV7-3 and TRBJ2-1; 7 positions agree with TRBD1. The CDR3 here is CASSLGGDRANEQFF. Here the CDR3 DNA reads TGTGCCAGCAGCTTAGGTGGAGACAGGGCCAATGAGCAGTTCTTC. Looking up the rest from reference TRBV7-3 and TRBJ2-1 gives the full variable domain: GAGVSQTPSNKVTEKGKYVELRCDPISGHTALYWYRQSLGQGPEFLIYFQGTGAADDSGLPNDRFFAVRPEGSVSTLKIQRTERGDSAVYLCASSLGGDRANEQFFGPGTRLTVL.